This TCR beta chain was captured by sequencing in a study of shared clonotypes between healthy human individuals (TCRdb year 2020). In terms of the full investigation: The cohort included a few men and a couple of women between 18 and 49 years of age. To estimate repertoire size and how much clonotypes are shared between individuals, the study performed deep sequencing of blood TCR repertoires from a handful of healthy adults. Leukapheresis yielded between about 0.9 and 8.9 billion PBMCs per donor. To increase sequencing depth and limit assay-specific biases, TCR repertoire library preparation and sequencing were carried out by different laboratories using diverse techniques. For each donor, CD4 naive and CD4 memory were each given three plates, CD8 naive was given two plates, and CD8 memory was given one plate.

Using the deep immunoSEQ assay, multiplex PCR amplified TCR CDR3 regions from genomic DNA. For each cell subset, the extracted genomic DNA was distributed evenly across all wells of several immunoSEQ 96-well plates, and each plate served as one replicate. For sorted subsets, approximately 0.2 ug of genomic DNA, equivalent to 30,000 or so T cell genomes, went into each replicate PCR. Purified libraries were quantified with a Qubit 3.0 fluorometer, sized on a Bioanalyzer 2100, and re-quantified with the KAPA Library Quantification kit. A separate single-read 150-cycle Illumina NextSeq 550 flow cell was used to sequence each immunoSEQ 96-well plate. Turning to the authors' computational methods: Because only junctional sequences without quality scores were contained in the immunoSEQ output, filtering matching that applied to full-length reads could not be performed. To assign V/J genes and CDR3, sequences were annotated using PyIR, a Python wrapper for IgBLAST v1.9, with IMGT germline references. Any read was removed if the V/J assignment was weak (E-value above 1e-6), the CDR3 was missing, or the read contained stop codons, out-of-frame junctions, or ambiguous translated residues. V3J clonotypes were defined by identical inferred V gene, J gene, and CDR3 amino acid sequence. The percentage overlap between two repertoires was calculated by dividing the number of shared unique clonotypes by the size of the smaller repertoire. Richness of each repertoire was evaluated using RTK rarefaction, the Chao1 estimator, and Recon v2.1 estimates of unobserved clonotypes. OLGA was used to compute generation probabilities for all TCRbeta clonotypes that the gDNA method yielded from a handful of donors. TCRdb carries this immuneACCESS record with in-frame sequences only. Its versions omit some clonotypes, under half of them owing to an unresolved V gene in the studies checked, with the rest unexplained. V and J calls and clone size are copied from that table; D and trimming were computed from the DNA. This sample holds over 2 million clones; 85% to 95% were observed only once. The leading ten clones occupy about 1.1% of the sample.

About this clone: This clone's antigen is unknown. Base qualities are not recorded, but no much larger clone differs from it by a single base.

Sequences SNHLY (CDR1) and FYNNEI (CDR2) are obtained from the germline V gene. V gives up 3 bases and J gives up 3 bases, and the segment between their germline ends measures 9 bases. The CDR3 runs 14 residues from the cysteine to the phenylalanine. The only DNA kept is the CDR3, 42 bases in frame from the first base. CD8 naive samples were obtained by positive selection for CCR7 among CD45RO-negative cells, yielding a CD45RA+CCR7+ population from which TemRA cells were excluded. Donors were healthy HIV-negative adults with no recently reported acute infections or vaccinations. All donors were Caucasian adults living in Nashville, Tennessee, USA. Blood was collected by leukapheresis, and PBMCs were isolated by Ficoll-Histopaque density gradient centrifugation and then cryopreserved in liquid nitrogen vapor phase. Purity and quantity of every magnetically sorted T cell population were checked by analytical flow cytometry. From each sorted fraction, genomic DNA was isolated and quantified by UV absorbance on a Nanodrop 2000c.

Study-wide conclusions, independent of this receptor: Pairwise subsampling indicated that sequencing depth was expected to affect the degree of clonotype sharing among donors. Because the study included a small number of donors, the genetic and exposure-history diversity represented was limited. Across four donors, around 5% of naive CD4, approximately 4% of naive CD8, 2% to 2.5% of memory CD4, and 0.4% of memory CD8 clonotypes were shared. Sampling was restricted to blood, and TCR repertoires in tissue are likely to differ from TCR repertoires in blood. Compared with non-shared clonotypes, clonotypes shared by all four sorted-subset donors had higher generation probabilities. Larger estimated clonotype richness was generally found for naive subsets than for memory subsets. Even with the large sequencing depth, rarefaction of the sorted-subset datasets indicated that sequencing was incomplete.

Sequenced material: naive CD8+ T cells sorted from blood. Read against the paper, the sample's cell subset or site label means: CD45RA+CCR7+. This sequence uses TRBV2 and TRBJ1-5; no D gene call is confident. This TCR was recovered from a man between 18 and 35 years old in good health. CDR3 protein: CASSEEETNQPQHF. The nucleotide sequence reads TGTGCCAGCAGTGAGGAGGAGACCAATCAGCCCCAGCATTTT.